The rows below give T cell receptor beta chains drawn from one sample of a study of blood T cell repertoires in COVID-19. Libraries were prepared by immunoSEQ multiplex PCR; TCRdb keeps only in-frame clonotypes and omits some of them. The sample has 350,000 to 400,000 clones, 88% seen once. The sample comprised PBMCs or T cells enriched from blood (not recorded which). The receptors stem from a woman under 30 who had recovered from COVID-19. Each CDR3 is given with its conserved first and last residue. Clone size is not always given. Where it is, it says once, few, many or a class for expanded clones.

v_gene	len	abundance	CDR3aa
TRBV11-2	16	.	CASSPGTSGSNQPQHF
TRBV30	13	.	CAWSTQVATEAFF
TRBV18	16	once	CASSPRAGGVTDGYTF
TRBV6-4	15	many	CASSDSTGGNSPLHF
TRBV24-1	17	.	CATSDTTGGRGTDTQYF
TRBV12-5	11	.	CASGTYDEQYF
TRBV14	13	.	CASSQPSNTEAFF
TRBV11-2	14	.	CASSIGTYTDTQYF
TRBV7-6	15	.	CASSPMTGENEKLFF
TRBV6-5	15	once	CASSYNPSGLYGYTF
TRBV7-9	12	.	CAVGVFEVALHF
TRBV18	15	.	CASSPQLAGTNEQFF
TRBV6-5	12	.	CASSSAQPRNTF
TRBV3-1/TRBV3-2	16	.	CASSQEVPRMNTEAFF
TRBV6-1	16	.	CASSEAGGWLMTEAFF
TRBV25-1	17	.	CASSEYSGIGQPEKLFF
TRBV19	14	.	CASSQQGSNTEAFF
TRBV20-1	12	.	CSASKGPQPQHF
TRBV30	11	.	CAWSQDTEAFF
TRBV7-2	16	.	CASSLPSDRGLYEQYF
TRBV4-2	16	.	CASSQSPGTGNEKLFF
TRBV5-4	15	.	CASSSNGQGTYEQYF
TRBV4-1	15	.	CASSPVGGREGGYTF
TRBV7-2	18	.	CASSNPRGRVIEAYGYTF
TRBV9	16	.	CASSGKLAQNTGELFF
TRBV5-1	20	once	CASSLVLGSASTLYGNEQFF
TRBV18	14	.	CASSLLHGSEKLFF
TRBV5-1	14	.	CASSPGQGLETQYF
TRBV2	19	few	CASSHDLTPRQEKSYEQYF